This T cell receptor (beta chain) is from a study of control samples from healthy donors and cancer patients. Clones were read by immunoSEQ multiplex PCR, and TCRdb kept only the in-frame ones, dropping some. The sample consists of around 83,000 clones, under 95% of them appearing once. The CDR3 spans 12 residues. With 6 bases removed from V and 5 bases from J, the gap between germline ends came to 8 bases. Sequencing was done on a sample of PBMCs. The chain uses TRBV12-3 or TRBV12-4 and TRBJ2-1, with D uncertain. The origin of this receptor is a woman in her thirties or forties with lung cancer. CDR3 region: CASSPADNEQFF. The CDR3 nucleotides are TGTGCCAGCAGCCCCGCAGACAATGAGCAGTTCTTC.